Shown below are 21 T cell receptor beta chains from a single sample sequenced in a study of OX40 agonist ivuxolimab in advanced cancers. TCRdb keeps only in-frame clones here, not all; method: immunoSEQ multiplex PCR. The sample comprises about 79,000 clones, around 94% of which are singletons, and around a tenth rests with the top ten. The sequencing here drew on CD4+ or CD8+ T cells sorted from blood, taken in a trial of the OX40 agonist ivuxolimab. These receptors all come from an adult with an advanced solid tumor such as melanoma, head and neck, liver or kidney cancer.

The V gene is TRBV7-9, the J gene TRBJ2-3; maybe TRBD2 (6 bases). V was cut by 3 bases and J by 2 bases, with 18 bases left in between. CDR3 size: 17 residues. CDR1 and CDR2 (germline): SEHNR, FQNEAQ (reference sequence). The CDR3 region is CASSFREDTGPTDTQYF. CDR3 DNA: TGTGCCAGCAGCTTTAGGGAGGACACAGGACCCACAGATACGCAGTATTTT. Full variable domain (remainder filled in from reference TRBV7-9 and TRBJ2-3): DTGVSQNPRHKITKRGQNVTFRCDPISEHNRLYWYRQTLGQGPEFLTYFQNEAQLEKSRLLSDRFSAERPKGSFSTLEIQRTEQGDSAMYLCASSFREDTGPTDTQYFGPGTRLTVL.

The gene calls are TRBV28 and TRBJ1-2; 7 bases map to TRBD1. With 5 bases clipped from V and 2 bases from J, the junction kept 8 bases outside the gene matches. Germline-derived CDR1 and CDR2 are MDHEN and SYDVKM. The CDR3 covers 15 residues. CDR3 DNA sequence: TGTGCCAGCAGTCCACGGGACAGCCAAAACTATGGCTACACCTTC. It yields the protein CASSPRDSQNYGYTF.

This chain connects TRBV5-4 to TRBJ2-7, with 9 bases lining up with TRBD2. V lost 0 bases, J lost 6 bases, and 7 bases stayed unmatched. The CDR3 has 15 residues. Germline lookup yields CDR1 SGHNT and CDR2 YYREEE (reference sequence). This CDR3 reads CASSLDLREGAEQYF. CDR3 DNA sequence: TGTGCCAGCAGCTTGGATTTGCGGGAGGGGGCCGAGCAGTACTTC.

The chain employs TRBV7-6 and TRBJ2-1; D uncertain. V was cut by 5 bases and J by 0 bases, with 11 bases left in between. The CDR3 loop spans 15 amino acids. Germline-derived CDR1 and CDR2 are SGHVS and FNYEAQ. In DNA form, the CDR3 reads TGTGCCAGCAGCCCCGACCAGAGCTCCTACAATGAGCAGTTCTTC. Its translation is CASSPDQSSYNEQFF.

J is TRBJ2-1 and V is TRBV27, with 7 bases that match TRBD2. CDR1 and CDR2 (germline): MNHEY, SMNVEV (reference sequence). Unmatched junction bases numbered 7, after V lost 5 bases and J lost 3 bases. The CDR3 spans 15 residues. This CDR3 is CASSTAGPLYNEQFF. Written as DNA, the CDR3 is TGTGCCAGCAGTACAGCGGGGCCCCTCTACAATGAGCAGTTCTTC.

V and J are TRBV28 and TRBJ1-5; TRBD1 matches at 8 bases. The CDR3 is made up of 14 amino acids. Germline V lookup: CDR1 MDHEN, CDR2 SYDVKM. V gave up 5 bases and J gave up 6 bases; unmatched junction bases: 6. CDR3 nucleotides: TGTGCCAGCAGTCCAGGGGGCGGGTCTCAGCCCCAGCATTTT. It yields the protein CASSPGGGSQPQHF.

The chain couples TRBV9 to TRBJ2-3; TRBD2 agrees at 13 bases. CDR1 is SGDLS, CDR2 YYNGEE, per germline. The CDR3 totals 16 residues. V lost 1 base and J lost 3; bases outside the gene matches: 2. The CDR3 sequence: CASSVKGLAGTDTQYF. DNA of the CDR3: TGTGCCAGCAGCGTAAAGGGACTAGCGGGAACAGATACGCAGTATTTT.

This chain joins TRBV27 and TRBJ2-5; possible D gene TRBD1, 5 bases. The J call may be mistaken, given a closer DNA end match to TRBJ2-7. The CDR3 loop spans 15 amino acids. Germline V gene data show CDR1 as MNHEY and CDR2 as SMNVEV (reference sequence). The CDR3 here is CASSSRQGESYEQYF. The CDR3 DNA reads as TGTGCCAGCAGTTCCCGCCAGGGTGAATCCTACGAGCAGTACTTC.

CDR3 loop: CASSPQGETQYF. The CDR3 nucleotides read TGTGCCAGCAGCCCTCAGGGGGAGACCCAGTACTTC. The V gene is TRBV11-2, the J gene TRBJ2-5; weak D call: TRBD1 (6 bases). Germline V gene data show CDR1 as SGHAT and CDR2 as FQNNGV. The CDR3 runs to 12 residues. V was cut by 5 bases and J by 5 bases, with 9 bases left in between.

V and J are TRBV11-2 and TRBJ2-3; no firm D call. V lost 4 bases, J lost 4 bases, and 18 bases lay in between. The CDR3 is made up of 16 amino acids. Germline V gives CDR1 SGHAT, CDR2 FQNNGV. The CDR3 nucleotides are TGTGCCAGCAGCTATTTAAGGGTCGCCGGGCCAGATACGCAGTATTTT. Translation: CASSYLRVAGPDTQYF. Combining the CDR3 with reference TRBV11-2 and TRBJ2-3 gives the whole variable domain EAGVAQSPRYKIIEKRQSVAFWCNPISGHATLYWYQQILGQGPKLLIQFQNNGVVDDSQLPKDRFSAERLKGVDSTLKIQPAKLEDSAVYLCASSYLRVAGPDTQYFGPGTRLTVL.

In DNA, the CDR3 is TGTGCCAGCAGCTTACGTCAGTCAGGGGGCGATGAGCAGTTCTTC. This translates into CASSLRQSGGDEQFF. This chain joins TRBV7-8 and TRBJ2-1; TRBD1 matches 8 bases. The length of the CDR3 is 15 residues. Trimming at V came to 2 bases and at J to 8 bases, leaving 8 bases not matched to a gene. Germline V gene sequence: CDR1 SGHVS, CDR2 FQNEAQ.

V is TRBV7-8 and J is TRBJ2-7; 12 nucleotides match TRBD2. V gave up 5 bases and J gave up 0 bases; unmatched junction bases: 8. CDR3 length: 17 amino acids. Germline loops: CDR1 SGHVS, CDR2 FQNEAQ. CDR3 coding DNA: TGTGCCAGCAGCATAACCGGGACTAGCGGGCCCTCCTACGAGCAGTACTTC. Translation: CASSITGTSGPSYEQYF.

This clone was seen just once. The rearrangement links TRBV7-9 to TRBJ2-2, with 10 bases identical to TRBD2. CDR1 SEHNR and CDR2 FQNEAQ come from the germline V gene (reference sequence). V trimming: 5 bases; J trimming: 0 bases; junction bases outside the gene matches: 9. The CDR3 covers 18 residues. CDR3 sequence reads: CASSPWTSGPPNTGELFF. For the CDR3, the DNA is TGTGCCAGCAGCCCCTGGACTAGCGGACCCCCGAACACCGGGGAGCTGTTTTTT.

The J gene is TRBJ2-7, the V gene TRBV15; 13 bases agree with TRBD2. V trimming: 0 bases; J trimming: 5 bases; junction bases outside the gene matches: 7. The germline CDR1 and CDR2 sequences are LNHNV and YYDKDF (reference sequence). This CDR3 is built from 17 residues. In DNA form, the CDR3 reads TGTGCCACCAGCAGAGATGGAGGACTAGCGGGAGTCCACGAGCAGTACTTC. Protein sequence: CATSRDGGLAGVHEQYF.

This chain joins TRBV15 and TRBJ2-3; TRBD1 might be the D (6 bases). The V gene's germline CDR1 is LNHNV and CDR2 YYDKDF (reference sequence). The CDR3 runs 14 residues. Trimming cost V 0 bases and J 5 bases, with 9 bases left between them. For the CDR3, the DNA is TGTGCCACCAGCAGAGAACAGGGTGGAGATACGCAGTATTTT. It specifies CATSREQGGDTQYF.

The chain is built from TRBV6-5 and TRBJ2-7; perhaps TRBD1 as D (6 bases). The CDR3 runs 16 residues. Germline CDR1 and CDR2: MNHEY and SVGAGI. Trimming cost V 0 bases and J 3 bases, with 15 bases left between them. CDR3 region: CASSYSVTGTNYEQYF. As DNA, the CDR3 is TGTGCCAGCAGTTACTCAGTAACCGGGACAAACTACGAGCAGTACTTC.

The chain joins TRBV7-6 to TRBJ2-7; a weak D match, TRBD1 (6 bases). Germline CDR1 and CDR2: SGHVS and FNYEAQ. Deletions cut 1 base from V and 3 bases from J, with 7 bases between. The CDR3 runs 13 residues. The CDR3 nucleotides read TGTGCCAGCAGCTTAGGGGACAACTACGAGCAGTACTTC. It is translated as CASSLGDNYEQYF.

The chain recombines TRBV19 with TRBJ2-5; no reliable D call. CDR1 LNHDA and CDR2 SQIVND come from the germline V gene (reference sequence). V lost 7 bases and J 5 bases, leaving 2 bases between the germline ends. The CDR3 sequence is 9 residues long. The CDR3 loop reads CASTETQYF. The CDR3 nucleotides read TGTGCCAGTACGGAGACCCAGTACTTC.

The rearrangement links TRBV5-4 to TRBJ2-1; 14 nucleotides agree with TRBD2. The CDR3 extends over 19 amino acids. The V and J ends lost 0 bases and 0 bases, in that order; junction bases with no gene match: 5. Germline V gene lookup returns CDR1 SGHNT and CDR2 YYREEE (reference sequence). The CDR3 sequence is CASSLAWGTSGSSYNEQFF. The DNA for the CDR3 is TGTGCCAGCAGCTTGGCCTGGGGGACTAGCGGGAGCTCCTACAATGAGCAGTTCTTC.

The rearrangement uses TRBV7-7 and TRBJ2-1; 13 bases agree with TRBD2. This CDR3 region has 17 residues. V gave up 5 bases and J gave up 8 bases; unmatched junction bases: 12. Germline assignment: CDR1 SSHAT and CDR2 FNYEAQ (reference sequence). CDR3 sequence reads: CASSEGTSGVKGYEQFF. CDR3 DNA: TGTGCCAGCAGCGAGGGGACTAGCGGGGTCAAGGGGTATGAGCAGTTCTTC.

V and J are TRBV11-2 and TRBJ2-1; D remains ambiguous. The CDR3 spans 13 residues. With 3 bases removed from V and 9 bases from J, the gap between germline ends came to 12 bases. The germline V gene has CDR1 SGHAT and CDR2 FQNNGV. The CDR3 loop reads CASSFPETAEQFF. The CDR3 DNA is TGTGCCAGCAGCTTCCCGGAGACCGCTGAGCAGTTCTTC.